The entry that follows covers one TCR beta chain sequence. Assay used: immunoSEQ multiplex PCR; TCRdb lists only in-frame clones, some missing. This repertoire shows fewer than 200,000 clones, more than 90% found once; its top ten account for approximately 1.5%. The CDR3 has 14 residues. Trimming cost V 6 bases and J 1 base; bases outside gene matches: 2. The germline gives CDR1 LNHDA, CDR2 SQIVND (reference sequence). These data originate in a study of control samples from healthy donors and cancer patients. The gene calls are TRBV19 and TRBJ2-5; TRBD1 matches 10 bases. Sequencing was done on a sample of blood. The clonotype originates from a man between 25 and 39 years old in good health. CDR3 in DNA: TGTGCCAGTAGACGGACAGGGGGCCAAGAGACCCAGTACTTC. Translated, it gives CASRRTGGQETQYF.